This T cell receptor beta chain comes out of a study of cytomegalovirus exposure and HLA in healthy donors. CDR1 is SGDLS and CDR2 is YYNGEE in the germline V gene. Trimming took 2 bases from V and 0 from J, leaving 8 bases between them. CDR3 length: 14 residues. PCR used 60 Vbeta primers and 13 Jbeta primers. In the study's own analysis: Approximately 83 million unique TCR beta chains, 9 million to 11 million shared, were counted in a later analysis. Libraries were prepared by immunoSEQ multiplex PCR; TCRdb keeps only in-frame clonotypes and omits some of them. The V and J calls and the clone size are those of that table, but D and trimming were determined from the DNA. Of 63,000 or so clones in the sample, roughly 80% were seen once.

Input material: PBMCs. The receptor was derived from a young woman in good health and CMV-seronegative. This chain links TRBV9 with TRBJ1-1; TRBD1 might be the D (6 bases). CDR3 bases: TGTGCCAGCAGCGTTCAGGGGATGAACACTGAAGCTTTCTTT. Translated: CASSVQGMNTEAFF.